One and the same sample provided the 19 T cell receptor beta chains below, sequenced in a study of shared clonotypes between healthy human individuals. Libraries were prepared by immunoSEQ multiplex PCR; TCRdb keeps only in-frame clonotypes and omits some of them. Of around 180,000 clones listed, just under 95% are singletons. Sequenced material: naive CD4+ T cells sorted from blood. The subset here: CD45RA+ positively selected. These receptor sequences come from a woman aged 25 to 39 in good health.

The CDR3 DNA follows: TGTGCCAGCAGTGATTGGGACGGGGGTAACTATGGCTACACCTTC. It translates to CASSDWDGGNYGYTF. The genes are TRBV6-1 and TRBJ1-2; D may be TRBD1 (5 bases). Germline V gene lookup returns CDR1 MNHNS and CDR2 SASEGT. This CDR3 region has 15 residues. V lost 3 bases, J lost 1 base, and 12 bases lay in between.

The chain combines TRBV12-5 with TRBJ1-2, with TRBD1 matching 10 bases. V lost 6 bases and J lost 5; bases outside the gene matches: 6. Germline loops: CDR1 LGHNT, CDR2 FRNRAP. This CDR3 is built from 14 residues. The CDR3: CASGRTGGSYGYTF. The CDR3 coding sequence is TGTGCTAGTGGGAGGACAGGGGGATCTTATGGCTACACCTTC. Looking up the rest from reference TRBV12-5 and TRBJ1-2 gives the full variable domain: DARVTQTPRHKVTEMGQEVTMRCQPILGHNTVFWYRQTMMQGLELLAYFRNRAPLDDSGMPKDRFSAEMPDATLATLKIQPSEPRDSAVYFCASGRTGGSYGYTFGSGTRLTVV.

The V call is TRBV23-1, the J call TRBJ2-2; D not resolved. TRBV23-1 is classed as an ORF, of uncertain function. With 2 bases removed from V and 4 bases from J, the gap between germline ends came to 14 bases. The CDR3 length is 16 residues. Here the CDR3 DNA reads TGCGCCAGCAGTCAAAGCCGGTCACTCTCCACCGGGGAGCTGTTTTTT. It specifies CASSQSRSLSTGELFF.

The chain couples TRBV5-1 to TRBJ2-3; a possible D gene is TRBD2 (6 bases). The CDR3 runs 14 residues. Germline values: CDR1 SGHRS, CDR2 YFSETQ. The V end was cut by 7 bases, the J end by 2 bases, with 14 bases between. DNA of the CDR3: TGCGCCAGCTCGGCTAGCGCGTACACAGATACGCAGTATTTT. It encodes CASSASAYTDTQYF.

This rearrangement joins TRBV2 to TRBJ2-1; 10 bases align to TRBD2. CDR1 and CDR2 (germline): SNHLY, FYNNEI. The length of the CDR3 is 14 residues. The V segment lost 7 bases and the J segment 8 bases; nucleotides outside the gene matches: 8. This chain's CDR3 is CASKLAGRAHEQFF. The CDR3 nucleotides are TGTGCCAGCAAACTAGCGGGAAGGGCCCATGAGCAGTTCTTC.

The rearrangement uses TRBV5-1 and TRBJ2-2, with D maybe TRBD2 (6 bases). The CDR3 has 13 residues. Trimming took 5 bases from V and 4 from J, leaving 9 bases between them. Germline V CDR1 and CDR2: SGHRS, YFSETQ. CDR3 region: CASSLSGTGELFF. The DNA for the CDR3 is TGCGCCAGCAGTCTTAGCGGCACCGGGGAGCTGTTTTTT.

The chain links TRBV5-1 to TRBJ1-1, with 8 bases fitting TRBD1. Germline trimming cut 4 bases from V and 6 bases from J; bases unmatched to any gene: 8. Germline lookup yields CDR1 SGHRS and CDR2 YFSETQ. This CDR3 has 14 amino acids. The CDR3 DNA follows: TGCGCCAGCAGCGCTGGGATGACAGGGGCTGAAGCTTTCTTT. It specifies CASSAGMTGAEAFF.

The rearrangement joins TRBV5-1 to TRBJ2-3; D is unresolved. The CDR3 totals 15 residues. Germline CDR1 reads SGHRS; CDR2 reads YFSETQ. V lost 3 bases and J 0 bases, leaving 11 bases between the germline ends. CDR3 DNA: TGCGCCAGCAGCTCAGAAAGGGCCAGCACAGATACGCAGTATTTT. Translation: CASSSERASTDTQYF.

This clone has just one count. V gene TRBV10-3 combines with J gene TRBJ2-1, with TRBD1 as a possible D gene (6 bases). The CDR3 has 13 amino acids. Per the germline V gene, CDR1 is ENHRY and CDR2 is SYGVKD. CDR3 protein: CATRQGSYNEQFF. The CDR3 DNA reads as TGTGCAACACGGCAGGGGTCCTACAATGAGCAGTTCTTC.

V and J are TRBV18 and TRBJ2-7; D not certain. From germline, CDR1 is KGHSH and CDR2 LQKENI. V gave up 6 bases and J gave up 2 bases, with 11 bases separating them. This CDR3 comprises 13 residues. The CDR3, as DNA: TGTGCCAGCTCTCCAGGACGAGCCTACGAGCAGTACTTC. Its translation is CASSPGRAYEQYF.

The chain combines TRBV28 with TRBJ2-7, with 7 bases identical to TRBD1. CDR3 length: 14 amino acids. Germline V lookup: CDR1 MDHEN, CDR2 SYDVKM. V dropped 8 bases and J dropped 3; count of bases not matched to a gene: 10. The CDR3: CASATSGTVYEQYF. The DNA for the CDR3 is TGTGCCAGCGCAACCTCCGGGACAGTCTACGAGCAGTACTTC.

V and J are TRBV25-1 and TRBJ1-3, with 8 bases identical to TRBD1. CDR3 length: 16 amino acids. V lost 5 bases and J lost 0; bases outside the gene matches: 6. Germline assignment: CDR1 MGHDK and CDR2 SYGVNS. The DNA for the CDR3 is TGTGCCAGCAGTACCCCAGGGGGCCCCTCTGGAAACACCATATATTTT. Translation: CASSTPGGPSGNTIYF.

The CDR3 sequence is CSVDFSSGANVLTF. For the CDR3, the DNA is TGCAGCGTTGATTTCAGCTCTGGGGCCAACGTCCTGACTTTC. The chain employs TRBV29-1 and TRBJ2-6; unclear D gene. The germline CDR1 and CDR2 sequences are SQVTM and ANQGSEA. Trimming took 3 bases from V and 0 from J, leaving 6 bases between them. The CDR3 sequence is 14 residues long.

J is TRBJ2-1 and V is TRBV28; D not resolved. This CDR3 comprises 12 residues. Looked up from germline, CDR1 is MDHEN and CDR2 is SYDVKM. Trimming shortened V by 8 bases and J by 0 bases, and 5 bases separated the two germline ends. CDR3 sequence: CASGPSYNEQFF. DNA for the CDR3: TGTGCCAGCGGCCCCTCCTACAATGAGCAGTTCTTC.

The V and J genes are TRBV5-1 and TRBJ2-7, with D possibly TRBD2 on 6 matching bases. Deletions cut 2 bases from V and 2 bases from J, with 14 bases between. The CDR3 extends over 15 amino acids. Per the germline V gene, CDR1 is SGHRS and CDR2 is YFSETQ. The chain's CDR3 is CASSFSGAPTYEQYF. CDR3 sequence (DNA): TGCGCCAGCAGCTTTAGCGGAGCCCCCACCTACGAGCAGTACTTC.

In DNA form, the CDR3 reads TGTGCCTGGACAAAAGGGACCTCCTACGAGCAGTACTTC. Translation: CAWTKGTSYEQYF. The rearrangement joins TRBV30 to TRBJ2-7; either TRBD1 or TRBD2 may supply D (5 bases each). The V end lost 4 bases, the J end lost 0 bases, and 10 bases lay between the germline ends. This CDR3 contains 13 residues. CDR1 and CDR2 from the germline V gene are GTSNPN and SVGIG (reference sequence).

CDR3 in DNA: TGTGCCAGTAGTGCCCGGGGGGGTCGGCATACGCAGTATTTT. Translating gives CASSARGGRHTQYF. This chain links TRBV19 with TRBJ2-3; 8 bases match TRBD2. The CDR3 extends over 14 amino acids. J was trimmed by 7 bases and V by 5 bases; bases with no gene match: 8. CDR1 and CDR2 from the germline V gene are LNHDA and SQIVND (reference sequence). The full variable domain, its missing parts supplied by reference TRBV19 and TRBJ2-3, is DGGITQSPKYLFRKEGQNVTLSCEQNLNHDAMYWYRQDPGQGLRLIYYSQIVNDFQKGDIAEGYSVSREKKESFPLTVTSAQKNPTAFYLCASSARGGRHTQYFGPGTRLTVL.

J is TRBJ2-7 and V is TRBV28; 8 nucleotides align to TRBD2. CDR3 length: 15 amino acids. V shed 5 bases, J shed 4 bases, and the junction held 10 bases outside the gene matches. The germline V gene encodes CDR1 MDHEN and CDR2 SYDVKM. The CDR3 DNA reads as TGTGCCAGCAGTCCCCCCGGGACTAGTCGTTACGAGCAGTACTTC. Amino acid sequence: CASSPPGTSRYEQYF.

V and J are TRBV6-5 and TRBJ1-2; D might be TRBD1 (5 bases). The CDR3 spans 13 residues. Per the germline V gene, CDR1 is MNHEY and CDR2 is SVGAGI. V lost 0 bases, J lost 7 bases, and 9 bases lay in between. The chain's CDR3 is CASSYSGERGYTF. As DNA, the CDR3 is TGTGCCAGCAGTTACTCGGGGGAACGTGGCTACACCTTC.